This T cell receptor (beta chain) is drawn from a study of response to subunit inactivated influenza vaccine. This clonotype has a handful of counts. What it binds is not known. Trimming pared 2 bases from V and 4 bases from J, leaving 9 bases between. The CDR3 spans 12 residues. The germline CDR1 and CDR2 sequences are DFQATT and SNEGSKA (reference sequence). TCRdb fed the RT-PCR reads into MiXCR, producing one record per CDR3 protein. The table records around 750,000 distinct CDR3 sequences, around 20% of them present only once. General study results and limits: There was a suggestion from the authors that each seasonal influenza vaccination recruits few new T cells.

This clonotype originated in a man between 50 and 59 years old who received an inactivated influenza vaccine. The gene calls are TRBV20-1 and TRBJ2-7; D is unclear. The sample here was PBMCs from blood, taken roughly 5 days after vaccination. The CDR3 is CSARPLAYEQYF. In DNA, the CDR3 is TGCAGTGCTAGACCCTTAGCTTACGAGCAGTACTTC.